This entry lists 13 T cell receptor beta chains sequenced from one sample in a study of T-cell reconstitution after alpha-beta-depleted transplantation in children. The library targeted TCRbeta and was prepared with unique molecular identifiers. TCRdb passed the PCR reads through MiXCR, listing each CDR3 protein once. The repertoire holds 550,000 to 600,000 distinct CDR3 sequences, with 20% to 25% as singletons. Sequences were derived from PBMCs, mostly from graft donor cells, sampled 360 days after TCRalphabeta/CD19-depleted stem cell transplant. The receptor set was obtained from a boy younger than two who had a stem cell transplant for acute myeloid leukemia, so the T cells may come from the graft donor.

The J gene is TRBJ2-1, the V gene TRBV21-1; the table names TRBD1, a call not compared with the DNA. TRBV21-1 is termed a pseudogene. The CDR3 runs 17 residues. CDR3 in DNA: TGTGCCAGCAGCAGGGGACAGGGCGTACGATCGAACAATGAGCAGTTCTTC. Translated, it gives CASSRGQGVRSNNEQFF.

In its sample, this clonotype was seen a few times. V gene TRBV7-9 combines with J gene TRBJ2-3; TRBD2 might be the D (5 bases). This CDR3 comprises 16 residues. From germline, CDR1 is SEHNR and CDR2 FQNEAQ (reference sequence). The V end lost 0 bases, the J end lost 2 bases, and 12 bases lay between the germline ends. The CDR3 region is CASSLAVRASTDTQYF. The CDR3 bases are TGTGCCAGCAGCTTAGCAGTGAGGGCCTCCACAGATACGCAGTATTTT.

This clonotype was observed a few times. The DNA for the CDR3 is TGTGCCAGCAGTTTGGGCCCCTTCCAGACCTCCTATAATTCACCCCTCCACTTT. Its translation: CASSLGPFQTSYNSPLHF. The chain carries TRBV28 and TRBJ1-6; no clear D. CDR3 length: 18 amino acids. Germline V CDR1 and CDR2: MDHEN, SYDVKM. Trimming stripped 3 bases from V and 0 bases from J, with 15 bases between.

This clonotype occurred a few times. The rearrangement uses TRBV11-2 and TRBJ2-3, with 7 nucleotides matching TRBD2. This CDR3 contains 15 residues. Germline V gene lookup returns CDR1 SGHAT and CDR2 FQNNGV. V trimming: 3 bases; J trimming: 2 bases; junction bases outside the gene matches: 5. This chain's CDR3 is CASSFWGGITDTQYF. CDR3 in DNA: TGTGCCAGCAGCTTCTGGGGGGGAATCACAGATACGCAGTATTTT.

Ten or more counts support this clonotype. CDR3 protein: CSARRGTSGWETQYF. The CDR3, as DNA: TGCAGTGCTAGACGGGGGACTAGCGGGTGGGAGACCCAGTACTTC. The chain employs TRBV20-1 and TRBJ2-5; TRBD2 agrees at 12 bases. The CDR3 runs to 15 residues. Germline V gene sequence: CDR1 DFQATT, CDR2 SNEGSKA (reference sequence). With V trimmed by 2 bases and J by 5 bases, 6 bases remained unmatched.

This clonotype was seen at least ten times. This sequence joins TRBV20-1 and TRBJ2-7, with 10 positions matching TRBD1. The CDR3 has 13 residues. Per germline, CDR1 DFQATT and CDR2 SNEGSKA (reference sequence). After removal of 7 bases from V and 3 bases from J, the junction contained 6 bases not matched to a gene. The chain's CDR3 is CSVLGQGNYEQYV. The CDR3 DNA sequence: TGCAGTGTGCTGGGACAGGGGAACTACGAGCAGTACGTC.

This clonotype was seen repeatedly, ten times or more. This chain joins TRBV12-3 or TRBV12-4 and TRBJ2-1, with D hard to call. This CDR3 is 13 amino acids long. Trimming shortened V by 2 bases and J by 10 bases, and 12 bases separated the two germline ends. CDR3 in amino acids: CASSLSLNPEQFF. CDR3 coding DNA: TGTGCCAGCAGTTTAAGTTTGAACCCGGAGCAGTTCTTC.

This clonotype was seen more than once but under ten times. The chain employs TRBV4-3 and TRBJ2-5; D may be TRBD1 (6 bases). Trimming shortened V by 1 base and J by 2 bases, and 17 bases separated the two germline ends. The CDR3 runs 17 residues. Germline lookup yields CDR1 LGHNA and CDR2 YSLEER. Here the CDR3 DNA reads TGCGCCAGCAGCCAAGGCATCGTCAGGGGAGAACAAGAGACCCAGTACTTC. This translates into CASSQGIVRGEQETQYF.

The chain combines TRBV12-3 or TRBV12-4 with TRBJ1-2; no reliable D call. Trimming removed 1 base from V and 4 bases from J, with 7 bases in between. The CDR3 is made up of 13 amino acids. DNA for the CDR3: TGTGCCAGCAGTTTAGGGGTGGGCTATGGCTACACCTTC. It yields the protein CASSLGVGYGYTF.

The chain has TRBV7-9 and TRBJ2-7; D might be TRBD1 (6 bases). This CDR3 is built from 13 residues. CDR1 and CDR2 from the germline V gene are SEHNR and FQNEAQ (reference sequence). V was shortened by 5 bases and J by 2 bases, with 10 bases between the two germline ends. The CDR3 coding sequence is TGTGCCAGCAGCGAGGGACAAACCTACGAGCAGTACGTC. This sequence encodes CASSEGQTYEQYV.

Only a few counts were recorded for this clonotype. This chain connects TRBV27 to TRBJ2-7; 8 nucleotides agree with TRBD2. V gave up 6 bases and J gave up 2 bases; unmatched junction bases: 9. The CDR3 has 15 residues. Germline V gives CDR1 MNHEY, CDR2 SMNVEV (reference sequence). In nucleotides, the CDR3 is TGTGCCAGCAGCTACCAAGCGGGGGAAGCCTACGAGCAGTACTTC. The encoded protein is CASSYQAGEAYEQYF.

In its sample, this clonotype was seen a few times. The chain couples TRBV5-5 to TRBJ1-6, with D uncertain. The CDR3 runs 12 residues. Between the trimmed V and J ends, which lost 1 base and 12 bases, there was a span of 8 bases. Germline V lookup: CDR1 SGHKS, CDR2 YYEKEE (reference sequence). The CDR3 coding sequence is TGTGCCAGCAGCTTGAGCGGGGTACCCCTCCACTTT. Translation: CASSLSGVPLHF.

This clonotype was counted only a few times. The chain couples TRBV7-2 to TRBJ1-5; unclear D gene. Germline loops: CDR1 SGHTA, CDR2 FQGNSA. The CDR3 sequence is 16 residues long. Between the trimmed V and J ends, which lost 1 base and 2 bases, there was a span of 12 bases. The CDR3 DNA sequence: TGTGCCAGCAGCTTAGGGGGAACTAGTGGCAATCAGCCCCAGCATTTT. Its translation: CASSLGGTSGNQPQHF.